The source of this T cell receptor (beta chain) is a study of blood T cell dynamics during melanoma immunotherapy. Study outcomes and limitations: Whether repertoire-driving clones were melanoma-specific could not be determined.

TCRdb's copy holds only in-frame clones and misses some; the assay was immunoSEQ multiplex PCR. Found here are under 3,000 clones, around 85% of them singletons; the top ten hold around 15%. Of note for this clone: Its antigen is currently unknown.

This sample's time point: week 3, after first cycle of checkpoint inhibitor. The clonotype originates from a human donor with melanoma. The material was blood, obtained from a patient treated with checkpoint blockade.

CDR3 DNA: TGTGCCAGCAGCTCTGCCAGGGATGCAGAGACCCAGTACTTC. It translates to CASSSARDAETQYF. The chain carries TRBV5-4 and TRBJ2-5, with a weak D call TRBD1 (5 bases). Per the germline V gene, CDR1 is SGHNT and CDR2 is YYREEE (reference sequence). The CDR3 has 14 amino acids. Trimming took off 3 bases at V and 4 bases at J, with 13 bases between the two ends.